Listed below are T cell receptor beta chains from one sample, sequenced in a study of T-cell reconstitution after alpha-beta-depleted transplantation in children. One entry per CDR3 protein, called by TCRdb with MiXCR from the PCR reads. Among fewer than 750,000 distinct CDR3 sequences listed, roughly 23% were seen once. The sample was PBMCs, mostly from graft donor cells, taken 360 days after TCRalphabeta/CD19-depleted stem cell transplant. The receptors derive from a boy younger than two who had a stem cell transplant for acute myeloid leukemia, so the T cells may come from the graft donor. Both conserved end residues are part of each CDR3. A D gene is named only where the DNA matches it firmly. For some rows the clone size is stated as once, few or many, or as a class when expanded; others skip it.

>TRBV20-1|TRBJ1-1|-|-
CSARGTLLNTEAFF
TGCAGTGCTAGGGGGACACTCCTGAACACTGAAGCTTTCTTT
>TRBV12-3/TRBV12-4|TRBJ2-7|TRBD1|few
CASSTSGGKAYEQYF
TGTGCCAGCAGTACATCAGGGGGTAAGGCCTACGAGCAGTACTTC
>TRBV5-6|TRBJ2-3|-|-
CASSPTGVTDTQYF
TGTGCCAGCAGCCCCACAGGCGTCACAGATACGCAGTATTTT
>TRBV7-2|TRBJ2-2|TRBD2|many
CASSVTSGGAVGELFF
TGTGCCAGCAGCGTGACTAGCGGGGGGGCAGTCGGGGAGCTGTTTTTT
>TRBV12-3/TRBV12-4|TRBJ1-2|TRBD1|few
CASSFIITGGPYGYTF
TGTGCCAGCAGTTTTATAATCACAGGGGGGCCCTATGGCTACACCTTC
>TRBV12-3/TRBV12-4|TRBJ1-5|-|many
CASSSGQLSNQPQHF
TGTGCCAGCAGTTCTGGACAGCTTAGCAATCAGCCCCAGCATTTT
>TRBV20-1|TRBJ1-6|-|-
CSARAWMLGNSPLHF
TGCAGTGCTAGAGCGTGGATGTTAGGGAACTCACCCCTCCACTTT
>TRBV12-3/TRBV12-4|TRBJ1-5|-|few
CASSDSNNQPQHF
TGTGCCAGCAGCGACAGCAACAATCAGCCCCAGCATTTT
>TRBV20-1|TRBJ2-5|-|many
CSAEGPGETQYF
TGCAGTGCGGAGGGGCCAGGGGAGACCCAGTACTTC
>TRBV6-5|TRBJ1-1|-|once
CASSYWGATEAFF
TGTGCCAGCAGTTACTGGGGTGCGACTGAAGCTTTCTTT
>TRBV5-5|TRBJ2-1|-|many
CASSSPRGTKSNEQFF
TGTGCCAGCAGCTCCCCACGCGGGACAAAAAGCAATGAGCAGTTCTTC
>TRBV7-2|TRBJ2-1|TRBD2|few
CASSLAASGGSYNEQFF
TGTGCCAGCAGCTTAGCGGCGAGCGGGGGGTCTTACAATGAGCAGTTCTTC
>TRBV20-1|TRBJ2-7|-|few
CSAREEGGRGRYEQYF
TGCAGTGCTAGAGAGGAGGGGGGCAGGGGAAGGTACGAGCAGTACTTC
>TRBV12-3/TRBV12-4|TRBJ2-5|-|-
CASSRSSGIQETQYF
TGTGCCAGCAGCCGGTCCTCTGGGATCCAAGAGACCCAGTACTTC
>TRBV7-9|TRBJ1-3|-|many
CASSLQTGVSGNTIYF
TGTGCCAGCAGCTTACAGACAGGCGTTTCTGGAAACACCATATATTTT
>TRBV5-1|TRBJ2-7|-|many
CASSLDFGQTFYEQYF
TGCGCCAGCAGCTTGGATTTCGGACAGACATTCTACGAGCAGTACTTC
>TRBV10-3|TRBJ2-3|-|many
CAISVGDTQYF
TGTGCCATCAGTGTTGGAGATACGCAGTATTTT
>TRBV20-1|TRBJ2-1|TRBD2|-
CSASKRLLADPFYNEQFF
TGCAGTGCTAGTAAAAGATTACTAGCGGATCCTTTCTACAATGAGCAGTTCTTC
>TRBV25-1|TRBJ2-5|-|many
CASSEVASEETQYF
TGTGCCAGCAGTGAAGTGGCTAGCGAAGAGACCCAGTACTTC
>TRBV20-1|TRBJ2-1|-|few
CSATTPSTWDYNEQFF
TGCAGTGCCACGACCCCTTCAACGTGGGACTACAATGAGCAGTTCTTC
>TRBV20-1|TRBJ2-1|TRBD2|-
CSAIASGGHNEQFF
TGCAGTGCTATCGCTAGCGGGGGGCACAATGAGCAGTTCTTC
>TRBV6-5|TRBJ2-1|TRBD2|many
CASRTSGSYNEQFF
TGTGCCAGCAGGACTAGCGGATCCTACAATGAGCAGTTCTTC
>TRBV5-6|TRBJ2-4|TRBD1|-
CASSSTRDRVTKNIQYF
TGTGCCAGCAGCTCGACCCGGGACAGGGTGACCAAAAACATTCAGTACTTC
>TRBV2|TRBJ2-5|TRBD1|-
CARGKGARETQYF
TGTGCCCGAGGGAAGGGGGCTAGGGAGACCCAGTACTTC
>TRBV7-2|TRBJ2-3|-|many
CASSLRGDTDTQYF
TGTGCCAGCAGCTTACGAGGGGACACAGATACGCAGTATTTT
>TRBV28|TRBJ2-1|TRBD2|few
CASSLRRGGLNEQFF
TGTGCCAGCAGTTTGAGGCGGGGGGGTCTCAATGAGCAGTTCTTC
>TRBV20-1|TRBJ2-1|-|-
CSAPSALRAEQFF
TGCAGTGCCCCTTCGGCGTTAAGGGCTGAGCAGTTCTTC
>TRBV6-1|TRBJ2-7|TRBD1|-
CASLTGDREYF
TGTGCCAGCTTAACCGGGGACAGGGAGTACTTC
>TRBV7-9|TRBJ2-2|-|-
CASSLGIPNEGVLFF
TGTGCCAGCAGCTTGGGGATCCCGAACGAAGGGGTCCTGTTTTTT
>TRBV12-3/TRBV12-4|TRBJ2-2|-|-
CASSLGFGGELFF
TGTGCCAGCAGTTTAGGGTTTGGTGGGGAGCTGTTTTTT
>TRBV20-1|TRBJ2-1|TRBD2|few
CSARDFRLAGKNEQFF
TGCAGTGCTAGAGACTTTCGACTAGCTGGGAAGAATGAGCAGTTCTTC
>TRBV15|TRBJ2-5|-|-
CATSRAPVGSGTQYF
TGTGCCACCAGCAGAGCCCCGGTGGGGAGCGGGACCCAGTACTTC
>TRBV7-2|TRBJ2-7|TRBD2|-
CASSFRRAGGRLYEQYF
TGTGCCAGCAGCTTCAGGCGGGCGGGGGGGAGATTATACGAGCAGTACTTC
>TRBV12-3/TRBV12-4|TRBJ2-3|TRBD2|few
CASSPGGGHDTQYF
TGTGCCAGCAGCCCGGGAGGGGGGCACGATACGCAGTATTTT
>TRBV4-1|TRBJ2-5|-|many
CASSQWQGETQYF
TGCGCCAGCAGCCAATGGCAGGGGGAGACCCAGTACTTC
>TRBV12-3/TRBV12-4|TRBJ1-3|-|-
CASSLGHSGNTIYF
TGTGCCAGCAGTTTAGGACACTCTGGAAACACCATATATTTT
>TRBV29-1|TRBJ2-3|-|few
CSVYPGAIINTQYF
TGCAGCGTTTACCCGGGGGCCATTATTAATACGCAGTATTTT
>TRBV20-1|TRBJ2-1|-|-
CSARGLGGYNEQFF
TGCAGTGCTAGAGGTCTAGGGGGCTACAATGAGCAGTTCTTC
>TRBV20-1|TRBJ2-3|TRBD2|few
CSARIPAGGLFTQYF
TGCAGTGCTAGGATCCCAGCGGGGGGGCTTTTTACGCAGTATTTT
>TRBV6-5|TRBJ1-1|-|-
CASSSFRNTEAFF
TGTGCCAGCAGTTCCTTCCGCAACACTGAAGCTTTCTTT
>TRBV29-1|TRBJ2-2|-|many
CSAGTYITGELFF
TGCAGCGCCGGGACATACATCACCGGGGAGCTGTTTTTT
>TRBV12-3/TRBV12-4|TRBJ2-6|-|-
CASSEQGSGANVLTF
TGTGCCAGCAGTGAACAGGGTTCTGGGGCCAACGTCCTGACTTTC